This T cell receptor beta chain was recorded in a study of PD-1 blockade in classical Hodgkin lymphoma. Study context: Each patient was given nivolumab 3 mg/kg through a vein every 2 weeks.

V shed 1 base and J shed 5 bases, with 14 bases lying between them. The CDR3 loop spans 16 amino acids. Germline-derived CDR1 and CDR2 are LNHDA and SQIVND (reference sequence). Time point: cycle 4 day 1 (C4D1), after 6 weeks of nivolumab. Every patient relapsed after autologous stem cell transplantation, and brentuximab vedotin exposure varied. As regards this clone: Its specificity is not known.

TCRdb's table, derived via immunoSEQ multiplex PCR, lists solely in-frame clones and lacks some. Of about 50,000 clones listed, under 80% were seen once; the top ten hold roughly 12%. Study-level findings and limits: CD4+ but not CD8+ TCR diversity rose significantly by C4D1. Complete responders' diversity at baseline resembled that of newly diagnosed patients. Newly diagnosed patients had baseline TCR diversity that was reportedly lower than that of healthy donors.

The V gene is TRBV19, the J gene TRBJ2-2, with unresolved D. The source material was peripheral blood mononuclear cells (PBMCs), sampled before the fourth cycle of nivolumab. The TCR originated in a human donor with classical Hodgkin lymphoma. The CDR3 DNA reads as TGTGCCAGTAGTATAGTCGGGCGGTATCTTACCGGGGAGCTGTTTTTT. The encoded protein is CASSIVGRYLTGELFF.